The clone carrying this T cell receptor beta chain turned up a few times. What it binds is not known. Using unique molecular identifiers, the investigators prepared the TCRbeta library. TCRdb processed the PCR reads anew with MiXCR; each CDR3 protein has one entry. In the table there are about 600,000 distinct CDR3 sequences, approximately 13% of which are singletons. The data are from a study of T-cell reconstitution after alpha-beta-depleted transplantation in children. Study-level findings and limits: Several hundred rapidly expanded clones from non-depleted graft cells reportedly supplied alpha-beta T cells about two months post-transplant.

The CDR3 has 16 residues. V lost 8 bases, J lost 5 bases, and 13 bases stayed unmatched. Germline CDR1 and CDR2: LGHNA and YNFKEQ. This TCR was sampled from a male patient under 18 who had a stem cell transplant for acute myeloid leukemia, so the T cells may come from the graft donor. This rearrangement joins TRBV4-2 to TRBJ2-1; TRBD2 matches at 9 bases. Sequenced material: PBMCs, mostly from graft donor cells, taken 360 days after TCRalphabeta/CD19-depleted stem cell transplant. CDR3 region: CASGTLSGSRDNEQFF. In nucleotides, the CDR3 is TGTGCCAGCGGGACTCTTAGCGGGAGTAGGGACAATGAGCAGTTCTTC.